These 15 T cell receptor beta chains were all obtained from the same sample, sequenced in a study of blood T cell repertoires in COVID-19 (dated by TCRdb to the early 2020s). Libraries were constructed by the immunoSEQ multiplex PCR assay. What TCRdb holds here is the immuneACCESS table cut down to in-frame rearrangements. Part of the clones is not present; checked against another copy, under half of the missing clones reflect an unresolved V gene, and the others are unexplained. The sample yields about 110,000 clones; roughly 85% were counted once. Clones ranked in the top ten supply approximately 2.1% of the sample. The sample was peripheral blood. These receptor sequences come from a human donor in a cohort sampled during active COVID-19.

This sequence joins TRBV4-2 and TRBJ1-1, with TRBD1 identical over 7 bases. The junction had 13 bases not matched to a gene; V was cut back by 2 bases and J by 10 bases. The CDR3 is 15 amino acids. Germline V gene lookup returns CDR1 LGHNA and CDR2 YNFKEQ. DNA of the CDR3: TGTGCCAGCAGCCAAAATACTAGACAGGGCGAAGGAGCTTTCTTT. Its translation is CASSQNTRQGEGAFF.

The chain joins TRBV19 to TRBJ2-6; no firm D call. The germline CDR1 and CDR2 sequences are LNHDA and SQIVND (reference sequence). Trimming removed 3 bases at V and 2 bases at J, with 8 bases between. This CDR3 has 15 amino acids. The CDR3 nucleotides read TGTGCCAGTAGTATCACTACGACTGGGGCCAACGTCCTGACTTTC. This encodes CASSITTTGANVLTF.

This rearrangement joins TRBV19 to TRBJ2-7; perhaps TRBD1 as D (6 bases). Trimming pared 3 bases from V and 3 bases from J, leaving 12 bases between. This CDR3 comprises 14 residues. Germline CDR1 is LNHDA and CDR2 is SQIVND (reference sequence). The CDR3 protein is CASSITQGIYEQYF. The CDR3, as DNA: TGTGCCAGTAGTATTACCCAGGGGATCTACGAGCAGTACTTC.

This clone was observed a handful of times. The chain couples TRBV6-5 to TRBJ2-1; no definite D call. CDR3 length: 14 amino acids. CDR1 is MNHEY, CDR2 SVGAGI, per germline. Trimming stripped 0 bases from V and 4 bases from J, with 7 bases between. The CDR3 DNA reads as TGTGCCAGCAGTTACTCGCAGGTATACAATGAGCAGTTCTTC. Translated: CASSYSQVYNEQFF.

In its sample, this clone was seen many times. The chain uses TRBV9 and TRBJ1-2; unclear D gene. This CDR3 has 14 amino acids. Germline CDR1 and CDR2: SGDLS and YYNGEE. V was clipped by 0 bases and J by 1 base, with 7 bases between them. In DNA form, the CDR3 reads TGTGCCAGCAGCGTAGGTGCAGATAACTATGGCTACACCTTC. It is translated as CASSVGADNYGYTF.

The chain uses TRBV28 and TRBJ1-5, with 9 bases matching TRBD1. The CDR3 consists of 16 residues. CDR1 and CDR2 (germline): MDHEN, SYDVKM. J was trimmed by 5 bases and V by 3 bases; bases with no gene match: 8. The CDR3 loop is CASSFPDRGGDQPQHF. In DNA form, the CDR3 reads TGTGCCAGCAGTTTCCCGGACAGGGGAGGGGATCAGCCCCAGCATTTT.

The CDR3 bases are TGTGCCATCAGTGTCACCGGACAGGGGGCTGGCTACACCTTC. This encodes CAISVTGQGAGYTF. The chain links TRBV10-3 to TRBJ1-2, with 11 bases identical to TRBD1. Germline values: CDR1 ENHRY, CDR2 SYGVKD. The ends lost 4 bases at V and 7 bases at J; junction bases unmatched: 5. This CDR3 is 14 amino acids long.

The chain combines TRBV28 with TRBJ1-2; 10 bases are shared with TRBD1. The V segment lost 5 bases and the J segment 8 bases; nucleotides outside the gene matches: 8. The CDR3 runs to 14 residues. Looked up from germline, CDR1 is MDHEN and CDR2 is SYDVKM. The CDR3 region has the DNA TGTGCCAGCAGTCTCGACAGGGGGCAAGGAGGCTACACCTTC. Its protein is CASSLDRGQGGYTF.

V and J are TRBV11-3 and TRBJ2-1; D is ambiguous. The ends were cut back, 1 base at V and 2 bases at J, with 6 bases in the middle. CDR3 size: 14 residues. Germline CDR1 and CDR2: SGHNT and YENEEA. This chain's CDR3 is CASSLGSAYNEQFF. In nucleotides, the CDR3 is TGTGCCAGCAGCTTAGGGAGCGCCTACAATGAGCAGTTCTTC.

The chain joins TRBV10-2 to TRBJ1-1; D not certain. Trimming left V 3 bases short and J 0 bases short, with 8 bases between. The CDR3 runs to 14 residues. Germline V gene data show CDR1 as WSHSY and CDR2 as SAAADI. CDR3 sequence: CASSEPGLNTEAFF. DNA of the CDR3: TGCGCCAGCAGTGAACCGGGTCTGAACACTGAAGCTTTCTTT.

The chain uses TRBV7-9 and TRBJ1-3; 9 bases fit TRBD1. Per the germline V gene, CDR1 is SEHNR and CDR2 is FQNEAQ (reference sequence). This CDR3 region has 15 residues. V lost 5 bases to trimming and J lost 4 bases; unmatched junction nucleotides: 6. The CDR3 is CASSPGQGFGNTIYF. For the CDR3, the DNA is TGTGCCAGCAGCCCGGGACAGGGATTCGGAAACACCATATATTTT. The variable domain in full, with the rest retrieved from reference TRBV7-9 and TRBJ1-3, is DTGVSQNPRHKITKRGQNVTFRCDPISEHNRLYWYRQTLGQGPEFLTYFQNEAQLEKSRLLSDRFSAERPKGSFSTLEIQRTEQGDSAMYLCASSPGQGFGNTIYFGEGSWLTVV.

The V and J genes are TRBV2 and TRBJ2-7, with D tentatively TRBD1 (5 bases). Germline V CDR1 and CDR2: SNHLY, FYNNEI. V dropped 2 bases and J dropped 9 bases, with 11 bases sitting between them. The CDR3 is 12 amino acids. The CDR3: CASSESGPLQYF. CDR3 nucleotide sequence: TGTGCCAGCAGTGAATCAGGGCCCCTGCAGTACTTC.

This chain joins TRBV6-2 or TRBV6-3 and TRBJ1-5; 7 nucleotides agree with TRBD1. CDR3 length: 18 amino acids. J lost 0 bases, V lost 2 bases, and 10 bases had no gene match. Looked up from germline, CDR1 is MNHEY and CDR2 is SVGEGT. The chain's CDR3 is CASSYLSTGLYSNQPQHF. CDR3 DNA: TGTGCCAGCAGTTACCTCTCGACAGGGTTGTATAGCAATCAGCCCCAGCATTTT.

This chain uses TRBV19 with TRBJ1-1; perhaps TRBD1 as D (6 bases). CDR3 length: 15 amino acids. CDR1 and CDR2 (germline): LNHDA, SQIVND (reference sequence). V lost 5 bases and J 10 bases, leaving 23 bases between the germline ends. As DNA, the CDR3 is TGTGCCAGTAGTCTTCAGAGGACAGAGGAGGCCAGAGCTTTCTTT. Encoded protein: CASSLQRTEEARAFF.

The V gene is TRBV10-3, the J gene TRBJ2-7; D perhaps matches TRBD2 (6 bases). The CDR3 is 14 amino acids. CDR1 and CDR2 (germline): ENHRY, SYGVKD. Trimming stripped 2 bases from V and 3 bases from J, with 11 bases between. This CDR3 reads CAISEAGEDYEQYF. Here the CDR3 DNA reads TGTGCCATCAGTGAGGCTGGGGAGGACTACGAGCAGTACTTC.